This T cell receptor beta chain was sequenced during a study of T cell responses to AZD1222 COVID-19 vaccine. The wider study: Pooled samples include second doses given at about 4 or 12 weeks.

CDR1 and CDR2 from the germline V gene are SQVTM and ANQGSEA. Between the trimmed V and J ends, which lost 5 bases and 5 bases, there was a span of 18 bases. The CDR3 sequence is 14 residues long. Method: immunoSEQ multiplex PCR; TCRdb's copy keeps in-frame clones and lacks some. The table shows roughly 170,000 clones, with roughly nine tenths occurring only once. The study's findings and limits: Among spike-specific TCRs, nearly half reportedly target unmutated variant regions. The number of AZD1222 recipients seropositive at baseline was only 6 or 7.

As regards this clone: Its specificity is unknown.

The chain uses TRBV29-1 and TRBJ2-5; D call uncertain. Sequencing was performed on peripheral blood, taken on day 0 of AZD1222 vaccination. The receptor's source is an adult in good health. CDR3 loop: CSVLRPPASETQYF. The CDR3 nucleotides read TGCAGCGTTCTCCGGCCCCCGGCTTCCGAGACCCAGTACTTC.